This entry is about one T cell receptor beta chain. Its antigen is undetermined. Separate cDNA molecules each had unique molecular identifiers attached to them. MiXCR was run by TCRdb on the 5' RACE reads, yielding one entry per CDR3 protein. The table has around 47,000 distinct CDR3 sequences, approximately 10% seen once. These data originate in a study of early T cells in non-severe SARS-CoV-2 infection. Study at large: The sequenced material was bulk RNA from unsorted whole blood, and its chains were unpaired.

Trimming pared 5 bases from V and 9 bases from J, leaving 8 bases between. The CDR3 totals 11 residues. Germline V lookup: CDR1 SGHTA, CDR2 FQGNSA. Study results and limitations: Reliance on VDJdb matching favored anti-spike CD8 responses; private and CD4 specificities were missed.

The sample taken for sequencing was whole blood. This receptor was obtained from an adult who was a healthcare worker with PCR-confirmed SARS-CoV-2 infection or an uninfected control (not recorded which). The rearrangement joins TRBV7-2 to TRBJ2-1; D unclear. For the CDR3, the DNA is TGTGCCAGCAGCCCGAGCCTTGAGCAGTTCTTC. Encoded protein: CASSPSLEQFF.